This T cell receptor beta chain was identified during a study of cytomegalovirus exposure and HLA in healthy donors. Across the study: Clustering assigned 81% of the 350 to 400 genotyped donors to the Caucasian-associated ancestry cluster. The study's findings and limits: Several of the most significant clusters were apparently associated with common viral pathogens in a later analysis.

Unmatched junction bases numbered 8, after V lost 5 bases and J lost 5 bases. CDR1 SGHTA and CDR2 FQGNSA come from the germline V gene. CDR3 size: 15 residues. The PCR employed 60 Vbeta primers together with 13 Jbeta primers. Sequencing was performed with immunoSEQ multiplex PCR; in TCRdb, only in-frame clones are kept and a portion is missing. This sample yields about 150,000 clones, of which 55% to 80% are seen a single time; 6% to 8.5% belongs to the top ten. In its sample, this clone was seen a few times. Its antigen remains unidentified. What was sequenced was PBMCs. The chain recombines TRBV7-2 with TRBJ2-1, with TRBD2 matching over 8 bases. The receptor was derived from a woman aged 55-69 years in good health and CMV-seropositive. The CDR3 DNA is TGTGCCAGCAGCCCTAATAGCGGGACCCACAATGAGCAGTTCTTC. Translated: CASSPNSGTHNEQFF.